This is a list of T cell receptor beta chains from one sample in a study of cytomegalovirus exposure and HLA in healthy donors. The protocol was immunoSEQ multiplex PCR, while the TCRdb copy is restricted to in-frame clones and leaves out a portion. There are approximately 180,000 clones in the sample; around 80% occur only once, and approximately 13% lies in the top ten. The sequenced sample consisted of PBMCs. These receptors were obtained from a woman aged 45-59 years in good health and CMV-seropositive. CDR3s include the opening cysteine and the closing phenylalanine or tryptophan. The order of the fields is V gene, clone size, J gene, D gene, CDR3 DNA, CDR3 protein. D genes are given only for firm matches. The size entry is marked missing in some rows and otherwise reads once, few, many or a size class.

TRBV9	NA	TRBJ2-1	NA	TGTGCCAGCAGCGTTTTGGGGGGCTCCTACAATGAGCAGTTCTTC	CASSVLGGSYNEQFF
TRBV20-1	few	TRBJ2-7	TRBD2	TGCAGCGGAAGCCTAGCGGACGAGCAGTACTTC	CSGSLADEQYF
TRBV5-4	NA	TRBJ2-1	TRBD1	TGTGCCAGCAGCGTAACACAAGGGGGCGTTTACAATGAGCAGTTCTTC	CASSVTQGGVYNEQFF
TRBV4-2	NA	TRBJ2-2	NA	TGTGCCAGCAGCCAAGTTAGTTCGACCACGAGGACCGGGGAGCTGTTTTTT	CASSQVSSTTRTGELFF
TRBV5-4	NA	TRBJ2-1	TRBD2	TGTGCCAGCAGCACCGGGGGGAGGGCCTACAATGAGCAGTTCTTC	CASSTGGRAYNEQFF
TRBV19	NA	TRBJ1-1	TRBD1	TGTGCCAGTAGTATGACAGGGCGAACTGAAGCTTTCTTT	CASSMTGRTEAFF
TRBV27	NA	TRBJ1-2	NA	TGTGCCAGCAGTTCCTCTGGCAGGGCTACCTATGGCTACACCTTC	CASSSSGRATYGYTF
TRBV1	NA	TRBJ2-2	NA	TGCACCAGCAGCCATCTCCTAGCGGGGGTAAACACCGGGGAGCTGTTTTTT	CTSSHLLAGVNTGELFF
TRBV10-3	NA	TRBJ1-3	TRBD1	TGTGCCATCAGTGTTAGGTCGACAGGGGTCGGAAACACCATATATTTT	CAISVRSTGVGNTIYF
TRBV28	NA	TRBJ2-1	TRBD1	TGTGCCAGCAGTTTAAGAATGGGACAGCCTTCCTACAATGAGCAGTTCTTC	CASSLRMGQPSYNEQFF
TRBV9	NA	TRBJ1-2	NA	TGTGCCAGCAGGGACCATCAGGGGAACTATGGCTACACCTTC	CASRDHQGNYGYTF
TRBV6-5	NA	TRBJ1-2	NA	TGTGCCAGCACAAGAAGGGGAAGCTATGGCTACACCTTC	CASTRRGSYGYTF
TRBV13	NA	TRBJ1-1	TRBD1	TGTGCCAGCAGCTTAGGCTTTCCAGGGGGTCTTATGAACACTGAAGCTTTCTTT	CASSLGFPGGLMNTEAFF
TRBV6-5	few	TRBJ1-4	NA	TGTGCCAGCCGTCGGGGGGAGGAAAAACTGTTTTTT	CASRRGEEKLFF
TRBV6-6	NA	TRBJ2-2	NA	TGTGCCAGCAGTTACTCGGCCGGAGGGAGCGGGGAGCTGTTTTTT	CASSYSAGGSGELFF
TRBV5-4	once	TRBJ2-7	NA	TGTGCCAGCAGCTCCGACAGAGACCCCTCCTACGAGCAGTACTTC	CASSSDRDPSYEQYF